What follows are 13 T cell receptor beta chains derived from one specimen sequenced in a study of OX40 agonist ivuxolimab in advanced cancers. TCRdb keeps only in-frame clones here, not all; method: immunoSEQ multiplex PCR. The sample comprises approximately 110,000 clones, about 90% of which are singletons, and around 0.84% rests with the top ten. The source was CD4+ or CD8+ T cells sorted from blood, collected in a trial of the OX40 agonist ivuxolimab. Every receptor here comes from an adult with an advanced solid tumor such as melanoma, head and neck, liver or kidney cancer.

This chain connects TRBV6-5 to TRBJ2-7; no firm D call. V gave up 11 bases and J gave up 1 base, with 15 bases separating them. The CDR3 is made up of 13 amino acids. CDR1 is MNHEY, CDR2 SVGAGI, per germline. The CDR3 sequence: CAVVRSGSYEQYF. CDR3 in DNA: TGTGCCGTCGTGAGGAGTGGGTCCTACGAGCAGTACTTC.

This sequence joins TRBV5-4 and TRBJ2-7; TRBD2 matches at 11 bases. The CDR3 consists of 14 residues. In germline, CDR1 is SGHNT, CDR2 YYREEE (reference sequence). The trim removed 0 bases at V and 6 bases at J, leaving 2 bases unmatched. The CDR3 sequence: CASSLALAGGEQYF. Written as DNA, the CDR3 is TGTGCCAGCAGCTTGGCTCTAGCGGGAGGCGAGCAGTACTTC.

The chain links TRBV19 to TRBJ2-7; D is undetermined. The germline gives CDR1 LNHDA, CDR2 SQIVND (reference sequence). The V and J ends lost 6 bases and 1 base respectively, with 7 bases between them. This CDR3 has 12 residues. The CDR3 nucleotides read TGTGCCAGTAGCCACCGTTCCTACGAGCAGTACTTC. Amino acid sequence: CASSHRSYEQYF.

V and J are TRBV6-1 and TRBJ2-3; D remains ambiguous. The CDR3 length is 12 residues. Trimming cost V 6 bases and J 0 bases, with 4 bases left between them. Germline CDR1 reads MNHNS; CDR2 reads SASEGT. The CDR3 sequence: CASRVSTDTQYF. CDR3 sequence (DNA): TGTGCCAGCAGGGTGAGCACAGATACGCAGTATTTT.

The chain recombines TRBV30 with TRBJ1-6, with D uncertain. The germline CDR1 and CDR2 sequences are GTSNPN and SVGIG (reference sequence). V was trimmed by 0 bases and J by 6 bases, leaving 12 bases between them. The CDR3 contains 15 residues. DNA of the CDR3: TGTGCCTGGAGTGTACTGGGTTCACTTAATTCACCCCTCCACTTT. Translating gives CAWSVLGSLNSPLHF.

The V gene is TRBV28, the J gene TRBJ2-7; D unclear. This CDR3 has 14 residues. V shed 6 bases and J shed 2 bases, with 14 bases lying between them. Germline loops: CDR1 MDHEN, CDR2 SYDVKM. In DNA, the CDR3 is TGTGCCAGCAGCACCGACGGTCCCCCCTACGAGCAGTACTTC. Its protein product is CASSTDGPPYEQYF.

The gene calls are TRBV2 and TRBJ2-7; 7 positions agree with TRBD1. Germline V CDR1 and CDR2: SNHLY, FYNNEI. This CDR3 comprises 13 residues. Unmatched junction bases numbered 5, after V lost 8 bases and J lost 1 base. The CDR3 DNA is TGTGCCAGCCGGGACAGTTCTTCCTACGAGCAGTACTTC. This gives the protein CASRDSSSYEQYF.

The chain links TRBV10-3 to TRBJ2-7; 7 nucleotides align to TRBD1. Germline V gene sequence: CDR1 ENHRY, CDR2 SYGVKD. CDR3 length: 13 residues. V dropped 6 bases and J dropped 5; count of bases not matched to a gene: 7. The CDR3, as DNA: TGTGCCATCAGAAAGGACAGGCCCCACGAGCAGTACTTC. Translated: CAIRKDRPHEQYF.

The rearrangement joins TRBV28 to TRBJ2-1; 8 bases are shared with TRBD1. This CDR3 comprises 14 residues. CDR1 is MDHEN, CDR2 SYDVKM, per germline. V dropped 8 bases and J dropped 0; count of bases not matched to a gene: 3. The CDR3 reads CASHDRGSYNEQFF. DNA for the CDR3: TGTGCCAGCCACGACAGGGGCTCCTACAATGAGCAGTTCTTC.

The chain uses TRBV5-5 and TRBJ2-5; 7 bases are shared with TRBD1. This CDR3 contains 17 residues. V was clipped by 4 bases and J by 5 bases; unmatched bases: 17. Germline assignment: CDR1 SGHKS and CDR2 YYEKEE (reference sequence). The CDR3 here is CASSPLAGGGSSETQYF. In nucleotides, the CDR3 is TGTGCCAGCAGCCCTTTGGCAGGGGGTGGTTCGTCGGAGACCCAGTACTTC.

The J gene is TRBJ2-7, the V gene TRBV28; the D is unclear. The V gene lost 3 bases and the J gene lost 0 bases, with 12 bases spanning the gap. Germline lookup yields CDR1 MDHEN and CDR2 SYDVKM. CDR3 length: 15 amino acids. CDR3 in DNA: TGTGCCAGCAGTTTTTTTCCCCCGAGCTCCTACGAGCAGTACTTC. Translated: CASSFFPPSSYEQYF.

The genes are TRBV27 and TRBJ2-3; D gene ambiguous. Trimming took 3 bases from V and 8 from J, leaving 9 bases between them. CDR1 and CDR2 from the germline V gene are MNHEY and SMNVEV (reference sequence). The CDR3 contains 12 residues. CDR3 coding DNA: TGTGCCAGCAGTTTTTGGCCGGGTACGCAGTATTTT. It encodes CASSFWPGTQYF.

The chain links TRBV7-2 to TRBJ2-1; D unresolved. V lost 0 bases and J lost 8, with 5 bases in between. Germline values: CDR1 SGHTA, CDR2 FQGNSA. The CDR3 is 12 residues long. DNA of the CDR3: TGTGCCAGCAGCTTAGCGCTCCATGAGCAGTTCTTC. Amino acids: CASSLALHEQFF.